Below, 27 T cell receptor beta chains from the same sample are listed, as sequenced in a study of control samples from healthy donors and cancer patients. Profiled with immunoSEQ multiplex PCR; TCRdb holds only in-frame clones, not every one. Its table records under 200,000 clones. The sequenced sample was blood. The receptors come from a young woman in good health.

The chain recombines TRBV6-5 with TRBJ1-4; D perhaps matches TRBD1 (6 bases). CDR3 length: 15 residues. Germline-derived CDR1 and CDR2 are MNHEY and SVGAGI. Trimming took 8 bases from V and 0 from J, leaving 13 bases between them. The CDR3 DNA is TGTGCCAGCTCTAAGGGGGTCTCAACTAATGAAAAACTGTTTTTT. It yields the protein CASSKGVSTNEKLFF.

The J gene is TRBJ2-1, the V gene TRBV4-1; D unclear. V gave up 2 bases and J gave up 9 bases, with 8 bases separating them. Germline V gene sequence: CDR1 MGHRA, CDR2 YSYEKL. CDR3 size: 12 residues. CDR3 loop: CASSQQEVEQFF. CDR3 DNA: TGCGCCAGCAGCCAACAAGAGGTTGAGCAGTTCTTC.

The chain recombines TRBV4-2 with TRBJ2-3, with 10 nucleotides matching TRBD2. V lost 10 bases and J lost 4; bases outside the gene matches: 11. The CDR3 is made up of 15 amino acids. Germline V gives CDR1 LGHNA, CDR2 YNFKEQ. The CDR3 sequence is CATSGGAGGADTQYF. DNA for the CDR3: TGTGCCACAAGCGGGGGGGCAGGTGGTGCAGATACGCAGTATTTT.

The chain couples TRBV5-1 to TRBJ2-7; 7 positions agree with TRBD1. Germline CDR1 is SGHRS and CDR2 is YFSETQ. With V trimmed by 1 base and J by 5 bases, 6 bases remained unmatched. The CDR3 is 14 residues long. The CDR3, as DNA: TGCGCCAGCAGCTTGACAGGGGCGGAGGACGAGCAGTACTTC. This translates into CASSLTGAEDEQYF.

The chain employs TRBV5-1 and TRBJ2-1; D possibly matches TRBD1 or TRBD2 (5 bases each). Germline CDR1 is SGHRS and CDR2 is YFSETQ. CDR3 length: 13 amino acids. Trimming removed 4 bases from V and 5 bases from J, with 10 bases in between. The CDR3 region is CASSPRDHNEQFF. Written as DNA, the CDR3 is TGCGCCAGCAGCCCCCGGGACCACAATGAGCAGTTCTTC.

The chain carries TRBV4-1 and TRBJ1-3, with unresolved D. Germline assignment: CDR1 MGHRA and CDR2 YSYEKL. Deletions cut 1 base from V and 7 bases from J, with 11 bases between. The CDR3 loop spans 14 amino acids. CDR3 residues: CASSQGRLRNTIYF. The CDR3 coding sequence is TGCGCCAGCAGCCAAGGGAGGTTAAGGAACACCATATATTTT.

V is TRBV7-2 and J is TRBJ1-1, with unresolved D. Trimming removed 1 base at V and 7 bases at J, with 22 bases between. This CDR3 comprises 17 residues. CDR1 and CDR2 from the germline V gene are SGHTA and FQGNSA. The chain's CDR3 is CASSLESPARLMGEAFF. In nucleotides, the CDR3 is TGTGCCAGCAGCTTAGAGTCTCCAGCCCGGCTGATGGGTGAAGCTTTCTTT. The full variable domain, rest sourced from reference TRBV7-2 and TRBJ1-1, is GAGVSQSPSNKVTEKGKDVELRCDPISGHTALYWYRQSLGQGLEFLIYFQGNSAPDKSGLPSDRFSAERTGGSVSTLTIQRTQQEDSAVYLCASSLESPARLMGEAFFGQGTRLTVV.

Here the CDR3 reads CASSSSLADTQYF. DNA of the CDR3: TGCGCCAGCAGCTCCAGTCTAGCGGATACGCAGTATTTT. The V gene is TRBV5-1, the J gene TRBJ2-3, with a possible D match to TRBD2 (6 bases). Germline loops: CDR1 SGHRS, CDR2 YFSETQ. The CDR3 is 13 amino acids. The V end lost 3 bases, the J end lost 6 bases, and 11 bases lay between the germline ends.

This sequence joins TRBV6-4 and TRBJ1-1; the D is unclear. V dropped 0 bases and J dropped 2 bases, with 4 bases sitting between them. Germline CDR1 is MRHNA and CDR2 is SNTAGT. The CDR3 spans 13 residues. CDR3 in DNA: TGTGCCAGCAGTGACTCGGACAACACTGAAGCTTTCTTT. This codes for CASSDSDNTEAFF.

The chain recombines TRBV7-2 with TRBJ1-2; D unclear. This CDR3 spans 14 amino acids. V lost 4 bases and J lost 8, with 17 bases in between. Germline V CDR1 and CDR2: SGHTA, FQGNSA. CDR3 in DNA: TGTGCCAGCAGCTCTCAGGCAGTTTCTCAGGGCTACACCTTC. Amino acid sequence: CASSSQAVSQGYTF.

The J gene is TRBJ1-1, the V gene TRBV7-9; D may be TRBD1 (5 bases). Germline V gene sequence: CDR1 SEHNR, CDR2 FQNEAQ (reference sequence). The V end was cut by 5 bases, the J end by 4 bases, with 11 bases between. The length of the CDR3 is 13 residues. Here the CDR3 DNA reads TGTGCCAGCAGCCTAGGGGCGGGCACTGAAGCTTTCTTT. It specifies CASSLGAGTEAFF.

The V gene is TRBV4-3, the J gene TRBJ1-4, with D unresolved. Germline V gene sequence: CDR1 LGHNA, CDR2 YSLEER. Deletions cut 1 base from V and 4 bases from J, with 10 bases between. The CDR3 is made up of 15 amino acids. The CDR3 spells CASSQVGQLNEKLFF. DNA of the CDR3: TGCGCCAGCAGCCAAGTGGGCCAGCTTAATGAAAAACTGTTTTTT.

The rearrangement joins TRBV7-2 to TRBJ1-1; TRBD1 agrees at 7 bases. Per the germline V gene, CDR1 is SGHTA and CDR2 is FQGNSA. V lost 1 base and J lost 4; bases outside the gene matches: 3. The CDR3 totals 14 residues. The CDR3 bases are TGTGCCAGCAGCTTAGTCCCAGGGGGCACTGAAGCTTTCTTT. It codes for CASSLVPGGTEAFF.

The rearrangement uses TRBV19 and TRBJ2-3, with 8 positions matching TRBD2. The germline CDR1 and CDR2 sequences are LNHDA and SQIVND (reference sequence). The CDR3 length is 14 residues. J gave up 1 base and V 8 bases, and 5 bases lay outside the gene matches. CDR3 protein: CASRSGGRTDTQYF. For the CDR3, the DNA is TGTGCCAGTCGGAGCGGGGGACGCACAGATACGCAGTATTTT.

The chain couples TRBV6-6 to TRBJ2-3; the match to TRBD1 covers 10 bases. J was trimmed by 2 bases and V by 7 bases; bases with no gene match: 12. CDR1 and CDR2 from the germline V gene are MNHNY and SVGAGI (reference sequence). This CDR3 contains 17 residues. CDR3 sequence reads: CASTRDRGWLHTDTQYF. The CDR3 nucleotides are TGTGCCAGCACTCGGGACAGGGGATGGCTCCACACAGATACGCAGTATTTT.

The chain employs TRBV5-1 and TRBJ1-2; possibly TRBD1 for D (5 bases). CDR1 is SGHRS and CDR2 is YFSETQ in the germline V gene. The V gene lost 4 bases and the J gene lost 7 bases, with 23 bases spanning the gap. This CDR3 is 16 amino acids long. The CDR3 DNA follows: TGCGCCAGCAGCCCCGTCAACAGCGGGGGAAGGGGTGGCTACACCTTC. The encoded protein is CASSPVNSGGRGGYTF.

The J gene is TRBJ1-1, the V gene TRBV28; TRBD1 agrees at 7 bases. J lost 6 bases, V lost 6 bases, and 10 bases had no gene match. Per germline, CDR1 MDHEN and CDR2 SYDVKM. The CDR3 spans 14 residues. The CDR3 region is CASSTIRGRSEAFF. DNA of the CDR3: TGTGCCAGCAGCACCATCAGGGGGAGGTCTGAAGCTTTCTTT.

The chain recombines TRBV5-1 with TRBJ2-3; 10 positions match TRBD2. Per the germline V gene, CDR1 is SGHRS and CDR2 is YFSETQ. The CDR3 sequence is 17 residues long. J was trimmed by 6 bases and V by 1 base; bases with no gene match: 11. CDR3 in amino acids: CASSLFASGGGSDTQYF. DNA of the CDR3: TGCGCCAGCAGCTTGTTCGCTAGCGGGGGAGGTTCGGATACGCAGTATTTT.

As to this clone: This same CDR3 is encoded by further DNA sequences in the sample. The J gene is TRBJ2-4, the V gene TRBV4-3; D unresolved. The CDR3 loop spans 15 amino acids. Trimming pared 0 bases from V and 0 bases from J, leaving 6 bases between. Per the germline V gene, CDR1 is LGHNA and CDR2 is YSLEER. CDR3 amino acids: CASSQEVRAKNIQYF. CDR3 in DNA: TGCGCCAGCAGCCAAGAGGTGAGAGCCAAAAACATTCAGTACTTC.

The V gene is TRBV7-2, the J gene TRBJ2-5, with unresolved D. V lost 2 bases, J lost 0 bases, and 10 bases lay in between. The CDR3 runs to 15 residues. Germline V gene sequence: CDR1 SGHTA, CDR2 FQGNSA. This CDR3 is CASSLTRTDQETQYF. The CDR3 DNA is TGTGCCAGCAGCTTAACGAGGACGGACCAAGAGACCCAGTACTTC.

The chain combines TRBV7-9 with TRBJ1-3; TRBD1 matches at 8 bases. The germline V gene encodes CDR1 SEHNR and CDR2 FQNEAQ (reference sequence). The junction had 5 bases not matched to a gene; V was cut back by 5 bases and J by 2 bases. The CDR3 is 15 amino acids. Here the CDR3 DNA reads TGTGCCAGCAGCGACCTGACAGGGGCTGGAAACACCATATATTTT. Translating it yields CASSDLTGAGNTIYF.

The chain couples TRBV5-5 to TRBJ1-2; 12 nucleotides line up with TRBD1. CDR3 length equals 15 residues. Trimming took 2 bases from V and 4 from J; bases not matched to a gene: 3. The V gene's germline CDR1 is SGHKS and CDR2 YYEKEE (reference sequence). The CDR3 nucleotides are TGTGCCAGCAGCTTAGGGACAGGGGGCTCCTATGGCTACACCTTC. Its translation: CASSLGTGGSYGYTF.

The chain uses TRBV7-2 and TRBJ2-1; TRBD2 matches at 9 bases. The germline gives CDR1 SGHTA, CDR2 FQGNSA. CDR3 length: 13 amino acids. The trim removed 3 bases at V and 10 bases at J, leaving 4 bases unmatched. CDR3 bases: TGTGCCAGCAGCTTCGTGCGGGGGGGCGAGCAGTTCTTC. This translates into CASSFVRGGEQFF.

V usage is TRBV19 and J usage is TRBJ2-2, with 9 nucleotides matching TRBD2. Losses at the gene ends were 7 bases for V and 5 bases for J; bases not matched to a gene: 20. Germline V gives CDR1 LNHDA, CDR2 SQIVND (reference sequence). There are 19 residues in the CDR3. The DNA of the CDR3 is TGTGCCAGTACGGGGACTCGCGGGGGGGCCTGGGTCATAACCGGGGAGCTGTTTTTT. It encodes CASTGTRGGAWVITGELFF.

The chain joins TRBV2 to TRBJ2-2; D may be TRBD2 (7 bases). The V gene lost 7 bases and the J gene lost 6 bases, with 12 bases spanning the gap. Germline CDR1 reads SNHLY; CDR2 reads FYNNEI. The CDR3 consists of 13 residues. CDR3: CASTKGGPGELFF. The CDR3 region has the DNA TGTGCCAGCACCAAGGGGGGGCCCGGGGAGCTGTTTTTT. The full variable domain, with the rest looked up from reference TRBV2 and TRBJ2-2, is EPEVTQTPSHQVTQMGQEVILRCVPISNHLYFYWYRQILGQKVEFLVSFYNNEISEKSEIFDDQFSVERPDGSNFTLKIRSTKLEDSAMYFCASTKGGPGELFFGEGSRLTVL.

The chain employs TRBV24-1 and TRBJ2-1, with TRBD2 matching over 16 bases. This CDR3 is built from 18 residues. The V gene's germline CDR1 is KGHDR and CDR2 SFDVKD. With V trimmed by 5 bases and J by 7 bases, 10 bases remained unmatched. The CDR3 DNA reads as TGTGCCACCAGTGCCCGAGGGACTAGCGGGGGGGCTCGGAATGAGCAGTTCTTC. It translates to CATSARGTSGGARNEQFF.

The rearrangement joins TRBV6-4 to TRBJ1-5; D ambiguous. Germline CDR1 and CDR2: MRHNA and SNTAGT. The CDR3 covers 15 residues. The germline V and J ends were trimmed by 3 bases and 1 base, with 10 bases remaining between them. CDR3 amino acids: CASSEQKGSNQPQHF. The CDR3 nucleotides are TGTGCCAGCAGTGAACAAAAAGGGAGCAATCAGCCCCAGCATTTT.